Described below is a single TCR beta chain sequence and its context. This sample is drawn from a study of T cells after yellow fever vaccination. Study in general: When fractions had low cell numbers, they were prepared with SMART-Seq v4 Ultra Low Input.

TCRdb itself ran the 5' RACE reads through MiXCR, one entry per CDR3 protein. The data show some 300,000 distinct CDR3 sequences, with around 8.1% seen just once and around 17% held by the top ten. V gave up 3 bases and J gave up 5 bases, with 8 bases separating them. CDR3 length equals 12 residues. Germline CDR1 reads ENHRY; CDR2 reads SYGVKD. The sequence was obtained from a man aged 18 to 29 who received the YFV17D yellow fever vaccine. The chain uses TRBV10-3 and TRBJ2-7; the D gene is possibly TRBD2 (6 bases). The specimen comprised PBMCs, sampled 45 days after the first yellow fever vaccination. The CDR3, as DNA: TGTGCCATCAGTGAAGGAGGGGACGAGCAGTACTTC. Encoded protein: CAISEGGDEQYF.